This passage covers 24 T cell receptor beta chains from one sample sequenced in a study of blood T cell repertoires in COVID-19. The method was immunoSEQ multiplex PCR; TCRdb's version includes in-frame clones alone and lacks a portion of them. In the table there are about 290,000 clones, about 85% of which are singletons. Sequenced input: peripheral blood. The receptors originated from a woman aged 45-59 years with active or convalescent COVID-19.

This clone was picked up one time. The chain employs TRBV5-8 and TRBJ1-1; D is unclear. V lost 5 bases to trimming and J lost 1 base, with 15 bases between them. CDR3 size: 15 residues. From germline, CDR1 is SGHTS and CDR2 YDEGEE. CDR3 DNA sequence: TGTGCCAGCAGGAGGAGTTGGGTAGGGAACACTGAAGCTTTCTTT. As protein: CASRRSWVGNTEAFF.

This sequence joins TRBV4-1 and TRBJ2-1; D is uncertain. In germline, CDR1 is MGHRA, CDR2 YSYEKL. The length of the CDR3 is 14 residues. The V end lost 4 bases, the J end lost 5 bases, and 12 bases lay between the germline ends. This CDR3 is CASSLVVVDNEQFF. In DNA form, the CDR3 reads TGCGCCAGCAGCCTAGTAGTTGTGGACAATGAGCAGTTCTTC.

J is TRBJ2-5 and V is TRBV5-6; 10 positions match TRBD1. Germline CDR1 SGHDT, CDR2 YYEEEE. The CDR3 has 15 amino acids. The junction had 7 bases not matched to a gene; V was cut back by 4 bases and J by 4 bases. The CDR3 region is CASSGDRGRGETQYF. The CDR3, as DNA: TGTGCCAGCAGCGGGGACAGGGGTCGGGGAGAGACCCAGTACTTC. The variable domain in full, completed from reference TRBV5-6 and TRBJ2-5, reads DAGVTQSPTHLIKTRGQQVTLRCSPKSGHDTVSWYQQALGQGPQFIFQYYEEEERQRGNFPDRFSGHQFPNYSSELNVNALLLGDSALYLCASSGDRGRGETQYFGPGTRLLVL.

The chain links TRBV7-8 to TRBJ2-5, with D hard to call. V gave up 0 bases and J gave up 0 bases, with 8 bases separating them. The germline V gene encodes CDR1 SGHVS and CDR2 FQNEAQ. The CDR3 is 15 amino acids. Here the CDR3 reads CASSLAAEYQETQYF. CDR3 bases: TGTGCCAGCAGCTTAGCGGCGGAGTACCAAGAGACCCAGTACTTC. The full variable domain, its missing parts supplied by reference TRBV7-8 and TRBJ2-5, is GAGVSQSPRYKVAKRGQDVALRCDPISGHVSLFWYQQALGQGPEFLTYFQNEAQLDKSGLPSDRFFAERPEGSVSTLKIQRTQQEDSAVYLCASSLAAEYQETQYFGPGTRLLVL.

The chain is built from TRBV30 and TRBJ2-2; D perhaps matches TRBD1 (6 bases). V dropped 8 bases and J dropped 6 bases, with 16 bases sitting between them. CDR1 is GTSNPN and CDR2 is SVGIG in the germline V gene (reference sequence). The CDR3 spans 13 residues. As DNA, the CDR3 is TGTGCCCGGGGCAGGGGAGAGGCCGGGGAGCTGTTTTTT. Protein product: CARGRGEAGELFF.

This sequence joins TRBV18 and TRBJ2-3; no clear D gene. Germline-derived CDR1 and CDR2 are KGHSH and LQKENI. The CDR3 spans 12 residues. V was cut by 3 bases and J by 5 bases, with 6 bases left in between. The chain's CDR3 is CASSPSGDTQYF. The CDR3 DNA reads TGTGCCAGCTCACCTTCCGGAGATACGCAGTATTTT.

The chain carries TRBV4-1 and TRBJ2-1, with 9 bases matching TRBD2. CDR3 length: 16 amino acids. V dropped 6 bases and J dropped 8; count of bases not matched to a gene: 14. CDR1 and CDR2 from the germline V gene are MGHRA and YSYEKL. The CDR3 DNA sequence: TGCGCCAGCAGAGGAGTGCTAGCGGGAATGGGGGATGAGCAGTTCTTC. Translated: CASRGVLAGMGDEQFF.

This sequence joins TRBV18 and TRBJ1-3; 12 bases match TRBD1. Per germline, CDR1 KGHSH and CDR2 LQKENI. J lost 0 bases, V lost 3 bases, and 6 bases had no gene match. There are 18 residues in the CDR3. The CDR3 DNA is TGTGCCAGCTCACCGTTGGGGACAGGGGGCTACTCTGGAAACACCATATATTTT. It specifies CASSPLGTGGYSGNTIYF. Full variable domain (remainder filled in from reference TRBV18 and TRBJ1-3): NAGVMQNPRHLVRRRGQEARLRCSPMKGHSHVYWYRQLPEEGLKFMVYLQKENIIDESGMPKERFSAEFPKEGPSILRIQQVVRGDSAAYFCASSPLGTGGYSGNTIYFGEGSWLTVV.

This clone was detected only once. This chain joins TRBV4-1 and TRBJ1-2; D perhaps matches TRBD1 (5 bases). Germline assignment: CDR1 MGHRA and CDR2 YSYEKL. V lost 1 base and J 4 bases, leaving 13 bases between the germline ends. This CDR3 comprises 15 residues. The CDR3 bases are TGCGCCAGCAGCCAAGCTCCGGGGGAGAGCTATGGCTACACCTTC. This codes for CASSQAPGESYGYTF.

The CDR3 loop reads CASSFHYYPYNEQFF. DNA of the CDR3: TGTGCCAGCAGCTTCCACTACTACCCCTACAATGAGCAGTTCTTC. The chain carries TRBV11-2 and TRBJ2-1; D gene ambiguous. This CDR3 spans 15 amino acids. Germline V gene data show CDR1 as SGHAT and CDR2 as FQNNGV. V lost 3 bases and J 2 bases, leaving 11 bases between the germline ends. The full variable domain, in which reference TRBV11-2 and TRBJ2-1 provide the parts outside the CDR3, is EAGVAQSPRYKIIEKRQSVAFWCNPISGHATLYWYQQILGQGPKLLIQFQNNGVVDDSQLPKDRFSAERLKGVDSTLKIQPAKLEDSAVYLCASSFHYYPYNEQFFGPGTRLTVL.

The chain recombines TRBV15 with TRBJ2-5; 12 bases align to TRBD2. V shed 0 bases, J shed 5 bases, and the junction held 4 bases outside the gene matches. CDR3 size: 16 residues. Germline V gene lookup returns CDR1 LNHNV and CDR2 YYDKDF (reference sequence). The CDR3 DNA is TGTGCCACCAGCAGAGATGGGACTAGCGGGCTGGAGACCCAGTACTTC. Protein: CATSRDGTSGLETQYF. The variable domain in full, completed from reference TRBV15 and TRBJ2-5, reads DAMVIQNPRYQVTQFGKPVTLSCSQTLNHNVMYWYQQKSSQAPKLLFHYYDKDFNNEADTPDNFQSRRPNTSFCFLDIRSPGLGDTAMYLCATSRDGTSGLETQYFGPGTRLLVL.

The rearrangement links TRBV30 to TRBJ1-1; possible D gene TRBD1, 6 bases. Germline-derived CDR1 and CDR2 are GTSNPN and SVGIG (reference sequence). V was shortened by 7 bases and J by 1 base, with 13 bases between the two germline ends. This CDR3 has 13 residues. The CDR3 spells CASPGHRNTEAFF. The DNA for the CDR3 is TGTGCCTCTCCGGGACATAGGAACACTGAAGCTTTCTTT.

This clone has only a few counts. The rearrangement uses TRBV28 and TRBJ1-1; TRBD1 matches 9 bases. The germline gives CDR1 MDHEN, CDR2 SYDVKM. Germline trimming cut 3 bases from V and 0 bases from J; bases unmatched to any gene: 2. The length of the CDR3 is 15 residues. The CDR3 nucleotides read TGTGCCAGCAGTTTTGGACAGGGGATGAACACTGAAGCTTTCTTT. As protein: CASSFGQGMNTEAFF.

The rearrangement joins TRBV2 to TRBJ2-1; 9 bases align to TRBD2. The germline gives CDR1 SNHLY, CDR2 FYNNEI. J was trimmed by 2 bases and V by 5 bases; bases with no gene match: 4. This CDR3 comprises 15 residues. This chain's CDR3 is CASSYLAGAYNEQFF. Written as DNA, the CDR3 is TGTGCCAGCAGTTACTTAGCGGGAGCCTACAATGAGCAGTTCTTC.

The genes are TRBV29-1 and TRBJ1-2, with D tentatively TRBD1 (6 bases). Trimming pared 4 bases from V and 5 bases from J, leaving 17 bases between. The CDR3 has 14 residues. The germline CDR1 and CDR2 sequences are SQVTM and ANQGSEA. In DNA, the CDR3 is TGCAGCGTTGTCCCGCCGGGACAAATTTATGGCTACACCTTC. It is translated as CSVVPPGQIYGYTF.

CDR3 coding DNA: TGTGCCAGGGGACAGTTCAGCAATCAGCCCCAGCATTTT. Protein: CARGQFSNQPQHF. J is TRBJ1-5 and V is TRBV19; 7 bases line up with TRBD1. This CDR3 comprises 13 residues. Germline CDR1 LNHDA, CDR2 SQIVND (reference sequence). Unmatched junction bases numbered 3, after V lost 9 bases and J lost 1 base.

CDR3: CASSRMGQGNTGELFF. In DNA, the CDR3 is TGTGCCAGCTCTCGAATGGGACAGGGGAACACCGGGGAGCTGTTTTTT. The chain has TRBV28 and TRBJ2-2; 9 bases map to TRBD1. This CDR3 has 16 residues. Losses at the gene ends were 8 bases for V and 1 base for J; bases not matched to a gene: 8. Per the germline V gene, CDR1 is MDHEN and CDR2 is SYDVKM.

The gene calls are TRBV5-1 and TRBJ2-7; the match to TRBD1 covers 7 bases. CDR3 length: 15 amino acids. V lost 0 bases and J lost 3; bases outside the gene matches: 6. Germline V CDR1 and CDR2: SGHRS, YFSETQ. CDR3 amino acids: CASSLGQGVHYEQYF. CDR3 nucleotide sequence: TGCGCCAGCAGCTTGGGACAGGGAGTACACTACGAGCAGTACTTC.

The chain combines TRBV19 with TRBJ2-1; 8 nucleotides align to TRBD2. Germline CDR1 reads LNHDA; CDR2 reads SQIVND (reference sequence). With V trimmed by 4 bases and J by 9 bases, 8 bases remained unmatched. The CDR3 runs 14 residues. This chain's CDR3 is CASSKGTRQAEQFF. CDR3 coding DNA: TGTGCCAGTAGTAAGGGGACTAGGCAGGCTGAGCAGTTCTTC.

This clone was found once. The genes are TRBV4-2 and TRBJ2-7; D uncertain. Germline V gene sequence: CDR1 LGHNA, CDR2 YNFKEQ. The CDR3 is 14 amino acids. V was trimmed by 1 base and J by 0 bases, leaving 7 bases between them. The CDR3 sequence is CASSQVRSSYEQYF. The CDR3 DNA reads as TGTGCCAGCAGCCAAGTAAGGAGCTCCTACGAGCAGTACTTC.

The chain combines TRBV7-8 with TRBJ2-7; TRBD2 agrees at 9 bases. The CDR3 runs to 13 residues. CDR1 SGHVS and CDR2 FQNEAQ come from the germline V gene. With 4 bases clipped from V and 6 bases from J, the junction kept 4 bases outside the gene matches. CDR3 in DNA: TGTGCCAGCAGCTATAGCGGGAGAGGCGAGCAGTACTTC. Its protein product is CASSYSGRGEQYF. Full variable domain (rest looked up from reference TRBV7-8 and TRBJ2-7): GAGVSQSPRYKVAKRGQDVALRCDPISGHVSLFWYQQALGQGPEFLTYFQNEAQLDKSGLPSDRFFAERPEGSVSTLKIQRTQQEDSAVYLCASSYSGRGEQYFGPGTRLTVT.

The genes are TRBV7-8 and TRBJ1-6, with D perhaps matching TRBD1 (6 bases). The V gene's germline CDR1 is SGHVS and CDR2 FQNEAQ. V was cut by 0 bases and J by 12 bases, with 12 bases left in between. The CDR3 spans 14 residues. The CDR3 nucleotides read TGTGCCAGCAGCTTAGCAGGGGGGGAGGGACCCCTCCACTTT. Protein: CASSLAGGEGPLHF.

The gene calls are TRBV7-8 and TRBJ1-2; no reliable D call. Trimming took off 5 bases at V and 3 bases at J, with 16 bases between the two ends. The CDR3 has 15 residues. Germline V gives CDR1 SGHVS, CDR2 FQNEAQ. CDR3 protein: CASSPTFGSDYGYTF. CDR3 DNA: TGTGCCAGCAGCCCCACGTTCGGGTCTGACTATGGCTACACCTTC. The variable domain in full, completed from reference TRBV7-8 and TRBJ1-2, reads GAGVSQSPRYKVAKRGQDVALRCDPISGHVSLFWYQQALGQGPEFLTYFQNEAQLDKSGLPSDRFFAERPEGSVSTLKIQRTQQEDSAVYLCASSPTFGSDYGYTFGSGTRLTVV.

This clone was detected once. This chain joins TRBV5-1 and TRBJ1-6; unclear D gene. Trimming cost V 0 bases and J 0 bases, with 7 bases left between them. This CDR3 has 16 amino acids. Germline V gene lookup returns CDR1 SGHRS and CDR2 YFSETQ. The DNA of the CDR3 is TGCGCCAGCAGCTTGGGGTCCAGCTCCTATAATTCACCCCTCCACTTT. Translated, it gives CASSLGSSSYNSPLHF.